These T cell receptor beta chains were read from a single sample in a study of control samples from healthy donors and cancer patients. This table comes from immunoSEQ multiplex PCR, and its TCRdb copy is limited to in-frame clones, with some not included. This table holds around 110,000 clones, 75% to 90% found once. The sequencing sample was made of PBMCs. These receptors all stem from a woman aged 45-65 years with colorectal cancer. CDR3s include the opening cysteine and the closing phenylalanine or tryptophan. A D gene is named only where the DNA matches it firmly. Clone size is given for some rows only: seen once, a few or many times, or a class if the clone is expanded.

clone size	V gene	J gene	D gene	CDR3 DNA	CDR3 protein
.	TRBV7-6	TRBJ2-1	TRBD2	TGTGCCAGCAGCACCCACCGGGCGGGGGGACTAGCGGGCAGTGAGCAGTTCTTC	CASSTHRAGGLAGSEQFF
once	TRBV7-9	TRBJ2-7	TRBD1	TGTGCCAGCAGCTTACAATGGGCAGGGGGTTTCAGCCACGAGCAGTACTTC	CASSLQWAGGFSHEQYF
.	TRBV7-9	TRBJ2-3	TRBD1	TGTGCCAGCAGCCCACAGGGGATAAGCACAGATACGCAGTATTTT	CASSPQGISTDTQYF
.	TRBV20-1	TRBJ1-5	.	TGCAGTGCTAGTGAAGGATCTGACAATCAGCCCCAGCATTTT	CSASEGSDNQPQHF
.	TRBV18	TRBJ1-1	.	TGTGCCAGCTCAGCCGAGGGGCAGGTCAGTTCTAAAGCTTTCTTT	CASSAEGQVSSKAFF
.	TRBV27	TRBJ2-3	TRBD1	TGTGCCAGCAGTTTCCAGGGGGCCCAAACAGATACGCAGTATTTT	CASSFQGAQTDTQYF
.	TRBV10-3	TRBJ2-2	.	TGTGCCATCCAAGACGACACCGGGGAGCTGTTTTTT	CAIQDDTGELFF
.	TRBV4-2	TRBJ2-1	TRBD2	TGTGCCAGCAGCCAAGTGGTGGGTCTAGCGGACTACAATGAGCAGTTCTTC	CASSQVVGLADYNEQFF
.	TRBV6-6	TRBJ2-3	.	TGTGCCAGCAGTACACGGGAGCCGAGCACAGATACGCAGTATTTT	CASSTREPSTDTQYF
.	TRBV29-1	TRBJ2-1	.	TGCAGCGCGGAAGGCCTAGATAACAATGAGCAGTTCTTC	CSAEGLDNNEQFF